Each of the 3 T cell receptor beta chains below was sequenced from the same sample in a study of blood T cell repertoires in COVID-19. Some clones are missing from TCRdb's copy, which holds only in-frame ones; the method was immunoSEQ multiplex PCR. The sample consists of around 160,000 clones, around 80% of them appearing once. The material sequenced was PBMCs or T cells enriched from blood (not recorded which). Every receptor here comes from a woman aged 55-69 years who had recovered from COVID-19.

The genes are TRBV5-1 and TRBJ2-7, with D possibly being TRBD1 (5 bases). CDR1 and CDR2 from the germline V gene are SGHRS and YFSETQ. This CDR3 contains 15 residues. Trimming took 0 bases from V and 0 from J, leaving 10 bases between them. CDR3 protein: CASSLGQGRSYEQYF. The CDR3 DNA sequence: TGCGCCAGCAGCTTGGGGCAGGGTCGCTCCTACGAGCAGTACTTC.

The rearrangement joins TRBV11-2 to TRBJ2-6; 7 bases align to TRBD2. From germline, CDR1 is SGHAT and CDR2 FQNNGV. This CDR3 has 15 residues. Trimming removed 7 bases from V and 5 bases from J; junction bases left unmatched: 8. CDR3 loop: CASIPGGGRANVLTF. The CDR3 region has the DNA TGTGCCAGCATCCCAGGCGGGGGAAGGGCCAACGTCCTGACTTTC.

The CDR3 DNA sequence: TGCGCCAGCAGCTTGGCAGGGCGGGGTCAGCCCCAGCATTTT. This sequence encodes CASSLAGRGQPQHF. The chain employs TRBV5-1 and TRBJ1-5; weak D call: TRBD1 (5 bases). Trimming left V 0 bases short and J 6 bases short, with 10 bases between. Germline values: CDR1 SGHRS, CDR2 YFSETQ. The CDR3 is made up of 14 amino acids.